A single sample is the source of the 16 T cell receptor beta chains below, sequenced in a study of OX40 agonist ivuxolimab in advanced cancers. The library came from the immunoSEQ multiplex PCR assay. Imported from immuneACCESS, the table was reduced by TCRdb to in-frame sequences with V and J called. These copies leave out some clones; in studies compared against another copy, an unresolved V gene accounts for under half, and the cause of the remainder is not known. In all, the sample holds more than 40,000 clones, and about 91% of those were seen once. 4.9% of the sample lies in the top ten. Sample: CD4+ or CD8+ T cells sorted from blood, taken in a trial of the OX40 agonist ivuxolimab. The receptors were gathered from an adult with an advanced solid tumor such as melanoma, head and neck, liver or kidney cancer.

The chain has TRBV19 and TRBJ2-1; TRBD1 agrees at 7 bases. This CDR3 is built from 16 residues. Germline CDR1 reads LNHDA; CDR2 reads SQIVND (reference sequence). V trimming: 7 bases; J trimming: 9 bases; junction bases outside the gene matches: 18. CDR3 protein: CASTRRQGNGKGEQFF. CDR3 DNA sequence: TGTGCCAGTACGCGGAGACAGGGCAATGGTAAGGGTGAGCAGTTCTTC.

V usage is TRBV7-9 and J usage is TRBJ1-2, with D hard to call. The CDR3 has 14 amino acids. Germline CDR1 reads SEHNR; CDR2 reads FQNEAQ (reference sequence). With 7 bases removed from V and 2 bases from J, the gap between germline ends came to 14 bases. CDR3 in amino acids: CASIEPGRNYGYTF. CDR3 bases: TGTGCCAGCATCGAGCCCGGGCGGAACTATGGCTACACCTTC.

The J gene is TRBJ2-5, the V gene TRBV9, with 7 bases identical to TRBD1. Germline CDR1 reads SGDLS; CDR2 reads YYNGEE. The ends lost 0 bases at V and 3 bases at J; junction bases unmatched: 8. The CDR3 runs 16 residues. The CDR3 is CASSVVSGQSEETQYF. DNA for the CDR3: TGTGCCAGCAGCGTAGTTTCGGGACAGAGTGAAGAGACCCAGTACTTC.

This chain links TRBV27 with TRBJ2-4, with 7 bases that match TRBD2. Germline-derived CDR1 and CDR2 are MNHEY and SMNVEV (reference sequence). The CDR3 consists of 16 residues. V shed 0 bases, J shed 3 bases, and the junction held 5 bases outside the gene matches. The CDR3 sequence: CASSLSAGAGKNIQYF. DNA for the CDR3: TGTGCCAGCAGTTTATCGGCGGGAGCGGGCAAAAACATTCAGTACTTC.

This clone was seen a single time. This sequence joins TRBV7-3 and TRBJ1-1; D call uncertain. The CDR3 length is 14 residues. Germline CDR1 reads SGHTA; CDR2 reads FQGTGA. V lost 3 bases to trimming and J lost 4 bases, with 12 bases between them. The CDR3 is CASSFLEGGTEAFF. CDR3 DNA: TGTGCCAGCAGCTTCCTCGAGGGAGGCACTGAAGCTTTCTTT.

The chain has TRBV30 and TRBJ2-1; D tentatively reads TRBD1 or TRBD2 (5 bases each). Germline lookup yields CDR1 GTSNPN and CDR2 SVGIG (reference sequence). CDR3 size: 14 residues. Trimming cost V 2 bases and J 2 bases, with 10 bases left between them. The CDR3 is CAWSRGVAYNEQFF. The DNA for the CDR3 is TGTGCCTGGAGTAGAGGGGTGGCCTACAATGAGCAGTTCTTC. The full variable domain, rest sourced from reference TRBV30 and TRBJ2-1, is SQTIHQWPATLVQPVGSPLSLECTVEGTSNPNLYWYRQAAGRGLQLLFYSVGIGQISSEVPQNLSASRPQDRQFILSSKKLLLSDSGFYLCAWSRGVAYNEQFFGPGTRLTVL.

The CDR3 spells CASRGLMNTEAFF. The CDR3 region has the DNA TGTGCCAGCAGAGGACTGATGAACACTGAAGCTTTCTTT. The V call is TRBV28, the J call TRBJ1-1, with D unclear. Deletions cut 6 bases from V and 0 bases from J, with 8 bases between. Germline values: CDR1 MDHEN, CDR2 SYDVKM. This CDR3 is 13 amino acids long.

J is TRBJ1-5 and V is TRBV13; tentatively, D is TRBD1 (6 bases). This CDR3 region has 14 residues. Germline assignment: CDR1 PRHDT and CDR2 FYEKMQ (reference sequence). V was shortened by 0 bases and J by 7 bases, with 10 bases between the two germline ends. The CDR3 here is CASSLGQGGQPQHF. The CDR3 coding sequence is TGTGCCAGCAGCTTAGGACAGGGTGGGCAGCCCCAGCATTTT.

The rearrangement joins TRBV4-2 to TRBJ1-5; D not resolved. The germline V gene has CDR1 LGHNA and CDR2 YNFKEQ. The CDR3 sequence is 14 residues long. V lost 0 bases to trimming and J lost 5 bases, with 8 bases between them. Here the CDR3 reads CASSQEVSDQPQHF. In DNA, the CDR3 is TGTGCCAGCAGCCAAGAGGTGTCGGATCAGCCCCAGCATTTT.

This sequence joins TRBV27 and TRBJ1-1; the D gene is possibly TRBD1 (6 bases). Germline V CDR1 and CDR2: MNHEY, SMNVEV (reference sequence). CDR3 length equals 17 residues. Trimming stripped 6 bases from V and 5 bases from J, with 25 bases between. CDR3 nucleotides: TGTGCCAGCAGGCGGATTACCCTCGGGGGGGGCGTAACTGAAGCTTTCTTT. It is translated as CASRRITLGGGVTEAFF.

This clone was observed once. The rearrangement uses TRBV19 and TRBJ1-6; a possible D gene is TRBD1 (5 bases). The CDR3 loop spans 16 amino acids. The ends were cut back, 2 bases at V and 6 bases at J, with 14 bases in the middle. Germline V gene data show CDR1 as LNHDA and CDR2 as SQIVND (reference sequence). CDR3 sequence reads: CASSITRQPFNSPLHF. The CDR3 DNA follows: TGTGCCAGTAGTATAACACGACAGCCTTTTAATTCACCCCTCCACTTT.

The chain links TRBV6-5 to TRBJ1-5; 9 nucleotides line up with TRBD1. Germline-derived CDR1 and CDR2 are MNHEY and SVGAGI. This CDR3 is 14 amino acids long. With 5 bases clipped from V and 6 bases from J, the junction kept 5 bases outside the gene matches. The CDR3, as DNA: TGTGCCAGCAGTGACCCGACAGGGGGTCAGCCCCAGCATTTT. It is translated as CASSDPTGGQPQHF.

The CDR3 spells CASSARDHYNEQFF. The CDR3 DNA is TGTGCCAGCAGCGCTAGGGACCACTACAATGAGCAGTTCTTC. The V and J genes are TRBV9 and TRBJ2-1; perhaps D is TRBD1 or TRBD2 (5 bases each). Germline CDR1 SGDLS, CDR2 YYNGEE. V was cut by 3 bases and J by 3 bases, with 10 bases left in between. The CDR3 sequence is 14 residues long. Variable domain in full (rest from reference TRBV9 and TRBJ2-1): DSGVTQTPKHLITATGQRVTLRCSPRSGDLSVYWYQQSLDQGLQFLIQYYNGEERAKGNILERFSAQQFPDLHSELNLSSLELGDSALYFCASSARDHYNEQFFGPGTRLTVL.

This chain uses TRBV7-4 with TRBJ2-2; tentatively, D is TRBD1 (5 bases). CDR3 length equals 17 residues. Germline CDR1 is SGHVT and CDR2 is SQSDAQ. Trimming left V 1 base short and J 0 bases short, with 12 bases between. In DNA, the CDR3 is TGTGCCAGCAGCTTAGATCGCTCCAGGGCGAACACCGGGGAGCTGTTTTTT. It specifies CASSLDRSRANTGELFF.

This sequence joins TRBV13 and TRBJ2-3; the D is unclear. V lost 1 base and J lost 6, with 8 bases in between. The V gene's germline CDR1 is PRHDT and CDR2 FYEKMQ (reference sequence). The CDR3 contains 13 residues. The CDR3 DNA reads TGTGCCAGCAGCTTAGCGGGTCCGGATACGCAGTATTTT. Translation: CASSLAGPDTQYF. The variable domain in full, completed from reference TRBV13 and TRBJ2-3, reads AAGVIQSPRHLIKEKRETATLKCYPIPRHDTVYWYQQGPGQDPQFLISFYEKMQSDKGSIPDRFSAQQFSDYHSELNMSSLELGDSALYFCASSLAGPDTQYFGPGTRLTVL.

J is TRBJ2-4 and V is TRBV6-6; no clear D. Between the trimmed V and J ends, which lost 6 bases and 6 bases, there was a span of 18 bases. The germline V gene has CDR1 MNHNY and CDR2 SVGAGI (reference sequence). The CDR3 covers 15 residues. CDR3 DNA: TGTGCCAGCAGCCCCTATCTAGGTGCGGTAAACATTCAGTACTTC. This gives the protein CASSPYLGAVNIQYF.